The next 4 T cell receptor beta chains were all read from a single sample in a study of cytomegalovirus exposure and HLA in healthy donors. Vbeta (60) and Jbeta (13) primers were used in the PCR. Assay: immunoSEQ multiplex PCR; the TCRdb copy retains only in-frame clones and omits some. The table lists 180,000 or so clones, more than 75% of them singletons. Sequencing used PBMCs. The receptors were gathered from a woman in her twenties or thirties in good health and CMV-seropositive.

J is TRBJ1-4 and V is TRBV14; 7 bases align to TRBD1. Germline loops: CDR1 SGHDN, CDR2 FVKESK. This CDR3 has 15 residues. V was pared by 0 bases and J by 4 bases, with 2 bases of the junction left unmatched. This CDR3 reads CASSQDSGGNEKLFF. The DNA for the CDR3 is TGTGCCAGCAGCCAAGATTCAGGGGGTAATGAAAAACTGTTTTTT. Full variable domain (outside the CDR3, taken from reference TRBV14 and TRBJ1-4): EAGVTQFPSHSVIEKGQTVTLRCDPISGHDNLYWYRRVMGKEIKFLLHFVKESKQDESGMPNNRFLAERTGGTYSTLKVQPAELEDSGVYFCASSQDSGGNEKLFFGSGTQLSVL.

The CDR3 loop is CAWSVWQGANEQFF. The CDR3 DNA reads as TGTGCCTGGAGTGTATGGCAGGGGGCAAATGAGCAGTTCTTC. J is TRBJ2-1 and V is TRBV30; TRBD1 agrees at 8 bases. There are 14 residues in the CDR3. Germline V gene lookup returns CDR1 GTSNPN and CDR2 SVGIG (reference sequence). V was pared by 0 bases and J by 7 bases, with 5 bases of the junction left unmatched. The full variable domain, rest sourced from reference TRBV30 and TRBJ2-1, is SQTIHQWPATLVQPVGSPLSLECTVEGTSNPNLYWYRQAAGRGLQLLFYSVGIGQISSEVPQNLSASRPQDRQFILSSKKLLLSDSGFYLCAWSVWQGANEQFFGPGTRLTVL.

J is TRBJ2-5 and V is TRBV30, with 7 nucleotides matching TRBD2. V gave up 3 bases and J gave up 9 bases; unmatched junction bases: 10. This CDR3 comprises 13 residues. In germline, CDR1 is GTSNPN, CDR2 SVGIG (reference sequence). The CDR3 is CAWSPRAGGSQYF. For the CDR3, the DNA is TGTGCCTGGAGCCCCAGGGCCGGGGGGTCCCAGTACTTC.

This clone has a single count. The chain employs TRBV19 and TRBJ2-5; 15 positions agree with TRBD2. Per the germline V gene, CDR1 is LNHDA and CDR2 is SQIVND (reference sequence). Losses at the gene ends were 5 bases for V and 6 bases for J; bases not matched to a gene: 7. The CDR3 sequence is 16 residues long. CDR3 protein: CASSPRTSGGAQTQYF. The CDR3 DNA sequence: TGTGCCAGTAGTCCCCGGACTAGCGGGGGGGCGCAGACCCAGTACTTC.